Below, 31 T cell receptor beta chains from the same sample are listed, as sequenced in a study of cytomegalovirus exposure and HLA in healthy donors. A multiplex PCR was run with 60 Vbeta primers and 13 Jbeta primers. Assay: immunoSEQ multiplex PCR; the TCRdb copy retains only in-frame clones and omits some. The profile shows some 170,000 clones, 70% to 80% of them singletons. Sequenced sample: PBMCs. These receptors came from a man younger than 30 in good health and CMV-seropositive.

The rearrangement links TRBV30 to TRBJ1-1, with 7 bases aligning to TRBD1. The germline V gene encodes CDR1 GTSNPN and CDR2 SVGIG (reference sequence). V dropped 8 bases and J dropped 2; count of bases not matched to a gene: 23. This CDR3 is built from 18 residues. This chain's CDR3 is CAGGRWAGRGGFNTEAFF. The CDR3 nucleotides are TGTGCCGGCGGTCGGTGGGCGGGACGAGGGGGCTTTAACACTGAAGCTTTCTTT.

DNA for the CDR3: TGTGCCAGCAGGACAGGGGAAAGGGAAAAACTGTTTTTT. It yields the protein CASRTGEREKLFF. The chain couples TRBV11-2 to TRBJ1-4; 8 nucleotides match TRBD1. Looked up from germline, CDR1 is SGHAT and CDR2 is FQNNGV. Trimming took 6 bases from V and 8 from J; bases not matched to a gene: 5. The CDR3 has 13 amino acids.

This chain joins TRBV25-1 and TRBJ1-4; D unresolved. This CDR3 has 14 amino acids. V dropped 5 bases and J dropped 4 bases, with 11 bases sitting between them. CDR1 is MGHDK and CDR2 is SYGVNS in the germline V gene. The CDR3 nucleotides are TGTGCCAGCAGTCTCGGGGATAGTAATGAAAAACTGTTTTTT. Protein sequence: CASSLGDSNEKLFF.

The chain carries TRBV4-1 and TRBJ2-7; D is perhaps TRBD2 (7 bases). Looked up from germline, CDR1 is MGHRA and CDR2 is YSYEKL. This CDR3 comprises 17 residues. Trimming shortened V by 4 bases and J by 4 bases, and 23 bases separated the two germline ends. The CDR3 DNA sequence: TGCGCCAGCAGCCCATGGACAGAGGGGGAGGGCCGGTACGAGCAGTACTTC. This codes for CASSPWTEGEGRYEQYF.

V and J are TRBV5-1 and TRBJ1-1; perhaps TRBD1 as D (5 bases). The CDR3 has 16 amino acids. Germline V CDR1 and CDR2: SGHRS, YFSETQ. Trimming cost V 0 bases and J 4 bases, with 16 bases left between them. In DNA, the CDR3 is TGCGCCAGCAGCTTGGGTTCCGGGGGTTTGGGCACTGAAGCTTTCTTT. It specifies CASSLGSGGLGTEAFF.

The V call is TRBV5-4, the J call TRBJ2-4; 7 bases are shared with TRBD1. The CDR3 spans 15 residues. The V and J ends lost 5 bases and 1 base, in that order; junction bases with no gene match: 6. Per the germline V gene, CDR1 is SGHNT and CDR2 is YYREEE (reference sequence). CDR3: CASRSGGMAKNIQYF. In DNA, the CDR3 is TGTGCCAGCAGGTCAGGGGGAATGGCCAAAAACATTCAGTACTTC.

This chain joins TRBV2 and TRBJ2-7; 8 bases line up with TRBD1. From germline, CDR1 is SNHLY and CDR2 FYNNEI. Trimming removed 2 bases from V and 3 bases from J; junction bases left unmatched: 3. The CDR3 totals 14 residues. The DNA of the CDR3 is TGTGCCAGCAGTGAACAGGGGGCGGGCTACGAGCAGTACTTC. It specifies CASSEQGAGYEQYF.

This clone was picked up one time. Sequence at one end of the junction differs from germline and may be a read error. The J gene is TRBJ1-2, the V gene TRBV30, with D possibly being TRBD1 (6 bases). The CDR3 covers 14 residues. Germline V gene lookup returns CDR1 GTSNPN and CDR2 SVGIG (reference sequence). The CDR3 DNA sequence: TGTGCCTGGAGTGTAATGGGGGAATCACAGGGCCCTAACTTC. It is translated as CAWSVMGESQGPNF. Supplemented by reference TRBV30 and TRBJ1-2, the full variable domain reads SQTIHQWPATLVQPVGSPLSLECTVEGTSNPNLYWYRQAAGRGLQLLFYSVGIGQISSEVPQNLSASRPQDRQFILSSKKLLLSDSGFYLCAWSVMGESQGPNFGSGTRLTVV.

The genes are TRBV7-2 and TRBJ2-3, with 10 bases lining up with TRBD2. This CDR3 is built from 17 residues. V shed 0 bases, J shed 8 bases, and the junction held 11 bases outside the gene matches. Germline-derived CDR1 and CDR2 are SGHTA and FQGNSA. DNA of the CDR3: TGTGCCAGCAGCTTAGCGGCTAGCGGGAGTCAAAAGGGTACGCAGTATTTT. It is translated as CASSLAASGSQKGTQYF.

This clone showed up just a few times. This sequence joins TRBV7-9 and TRBJ1-2, with 9 bases matching TRBD1. Germline CDR1 reads SEHNR; CDR2 reads FQNEAQ (reference sequence). V lost 4 bases, J lost 4 bases, and 7 bases stayed unmatched. The CDR3 runs 15 residues. The CDR3 sequence is CASSYGQGQGYGYTF. In DNA form, the CDR3 reads TGTGCCAGCAGCTATGGACAGGGACAGGGCTATGGCTACACCTTC.

The CDR3 protein is CASSPKRERKDTQYF. DNA for the CDR3: TGTGCCAGCAGCCCCAAGCGGGAGAGGAAAGATACGCAGTATTTT. This sequence joins TRBV7-9 and TRBJ2-3; 8 bases line up with TRBD2. The CDR3 sequence is 15 residues long. V was clipped by 5 bases and J by 5 bases; unmatched bases: 9. From germline, CDR1 is SEHNR and CDR2 FQNEAQ (reference sequence).

J is TRBJ1-2 and V is TRBV5-5; D may be TRBD1 (5 bases). Germline V gives CDR1 SGHKS, CDR2 YYEKEE (reference sequence). V dropped 3 bases and J dropped 7 bases, with 7 bases sitting between them. The CDR3 sequence is 11 residues long. CDR3 loop: CASSSGGGYTF. The CDR3 DNA sequence: TGTGCCAGCAGCTCCGGGGGTGGCTACACCTTC. The variable domain in full, with the rest retrieved from reference TRBV5-5 and TRBJ1-2, is DAGVTQSPTHLIKTRGQQVTLRCSPISGHKSVSWYQQVLGQGPQFIFQYYEKEERGRGNFPDRFSARQFPNYSSELNVNALLLGDSALYLCASSSGGGYTFGSGTRLTVV.

CDR3 residues: CASSPGDRIGYTF. In DNA form, the CDR3 reads TGTGCCAGCAGCCCCGGGGACAGAATCGGCTACACCTTC. This chain links TRBV7-6 with TRBJ1-2; 7 positions agree with TRBD1. Unmatched junction bases numbered 8, after V lost 5 bases and J lost 8 bases. CDR1 and CDR2 (germline): SGHVS, FNYEAQ. CDR3 length: 13 amino acids.

This clone was seen a single time. The chain links TRBV10-3 to TRBJ1-4; tentatively, D is TRBD1 (5 bases). The CDR3 is made up of 13 amino acids. In germline, CDR1 is ENHRY, CDR2 SYGVKD. V shed 7 bases and J shed 4 bases, with 10 bases lying between them. The CDR3 nucleotides read TGTGCCATCACCCCAGGGATTAATGAAAAACTGTTTTTT. Translating it yields CAITPGINEKLFF.

This chain connects TRBV10-2 to TRBJ1-1, with 8 nucleotides matching TRBD1. The germline V gene has CDR1 WSHSY and CDR2 SAAADI. Losses at the gene ends were 6 bases for V and 1 base for J; bases not matched to a gene: 4. The CDR3 has 14 amino acids. Here the CDR3 DNA reads TGCGCCAGCAGCCCAGGACAGGGGAACACTGAAGCTTTCTTT. Its protein is CASSPGQGNTEAFF.

The V call is TRBV28, the J call TRBJ2-7; TRBD2 matches at 7 bases. The junction had 9 bases not matched to a gene; V was cut back by 1 base and J by 6 bases. Germline values: CDR1 MDHEN, CDR2 SYDVKM. This CDR3 spans 15 amino acids. The CDR3 protein is CASSLSGGVVSEQYF. The CDR3 nucleotides read TGTGCCAGCAGTTTATCGGGGGGAGTTGTGAGCGAGCAGTACTTC.

The genes are TRBV7-9 and TRBJ1-1; 7 bases are shared with TRBD1. J gave up 6 bases and V 3 bases, and 4 bases lay outside the gene matches. In germline, CDR1 is SEHNR, CDR2 FQNEAQ (reference sequence). The CDR3 sequence is 13 residues long. The CDR3: CASSLAGTAEAFF. In DNA form, the CDR3 reads TGTGCCAGCAGCTTGGCTGGGACAGCTGAAGCTTTCTTT.

The rearrangement links TRBV5-1 to TRBJ2-7; 9 nucleotides align to TRBD1. There are 14 residues in the CDR3. With 4 bases clipped from V and 6 bases from J, the junction kept 8 bases outside the gene matches. Germline CDR1 is SGHRS and CDR2 is YFSETQ. CDR3 region: CASSPLGQGFEQYF. CDR3 sequence (DNA): TGCGCCAGCAGCCCCCTAGGACAGGGGTTCGAGCAGTACTTC.

This clone was recorded once. V is TRBV30 and J is TRBJ2-1, with TRBD2 identical over 11 bases. The CDR3 is 15 residues long. Germline V gives CDR1 GTSNPN, CDR2 SVGIG (reference sequence). The junction had 7 bases not matched to a gene; V was cut back by 3 bases and J by 6 bases. The CDR3 DNA follows: TGTGCCTGGAGCCTAGGACTAGCGGGTATCAATGAGCAGTTCTTC. Residues: CAWSLGLAGINEQFF. The full variable domain, in which reference TRBV30 and TRBJ2-1 provide the parts outside the CDR3, is SQTIHQWPATLVQPVGSPLSLECTVEGTSNPNLYWYRQAAGRGLQLLFYSVGIGQISSEVPQNLSASRPQDRQFILSSKKLLLSDSGFYLCAWSLGLAGINEQFFGPGTRLTVL.

The J gene is TRBJ2-1, the V gene TRBV10-3; D call uncertain. The CDR3 extends over 15 amino acids. Germline assignment: CDR1 ENHRY and CDR2 SYGVKD. Trimming pared 2 bases from V and 2 bases from J, leaving 10 bases between. CDR3 nucleotide sequence: TGTGCCATCAGTGAGGAACAGTCTGCCTACAATGAGCAGTTCTTC. This encodes CAISEEQSAYNEQFF.

V and J are TRBV10-1 and TRBJ2-7, with D hard to call. The CDR3 is 13 amino acids. Between the trimmed V and J ends, which lost 6 bases and 1 base, there was a span of 10 bases. Germline values: CDR1 WNHNN, CDR2 SYGVQD (reference sequence). CDR3 loop: CASSALRSYEQYF. CDR3 DNA sequence: TGCGCCAGCAGCGCTCTCCGGTCCTACGAGCAGTACTTC.

The V and J genes are TRBV19 and TRBJ1-4, with D tentatively TRBD1 (6 bases). The CDR3 is 15 residues long. The germline CDR1 and CDR2 sequences are LNHDA and SQIVND (reference sequence). The germline V and J ends were trimmed by 5 bases and 7 bases, with 17 bases remaining between them. The DNA for the CDR3 is TGTGCCAGTAGTTCCCTGACAGGTCCTTTTGAAAAACTGTTTTTT. Its translation: CASSSLTGPFEKLFF.

This clone showed up just a few times. J is TRBJ1-3 and V is TRBV19; D gene ambiguous. The CDR3 is 15 amino acids. Germline V lookup: CDR1 LNHDA, CDR2 SQIVND (reference sequence). The V end lost 4 bases, the J end lost 0 bases, and 10 bases lay between the germline ends. Here the CDR3 reads CASSTRVSSGNTIYF. CDR3 DNA sequence: TGTGCCAGTAGTACGAGGGTGAGCTCTGGAAACACCATATATTTT.

The chain combines TRBV4-1 with TRBJ2-1, with D maybe TRBD2 (7 bases). Germline V gives CDR1 MGHRA, CDR2 YSYEKL. Deletions cut 5 bases from V and 0 bases from J, with 17 bases between. The CDR3 consists of 17 residues. CDR3 coding DNA: TGCGCCAGCAGCGGGGGGCATGGGGGGGCCTCCTACAATGAGCAGTTCTTC. It is translated as CASSGGHGGASYNEQFF.

The chain carries TRBV19 and TRBJ2-1; 7 nucleotides line up with TRBD1. From germline, CDR1 is LNHDA and CDR2 SQIVND (reference sequence). The CDR3 is made up of 16 amino acids. Trimming at V came to 6 bases and at J to 4 bases, leaving 12 bases not matched to a gene. The CDR3: CASRVRGTVRYNEQFF. CDR3 DNA: TGTGCCAGTAGAGTCCGAGGGACAGTGAGGTACAATGAGCAGTTCTTC.

V usage is TRBV15 and J usage is TRBJ2-3; 12 bases are shared with TRBD2. The ends lost 2 bases at V and 6 bases at J; junction bases unmatched: 21. The length of the CDR3 is 21 residues. Germline lookup yields CDR1 LNHNV and CDR2 YYDKDF (reference sequence). The CDR3 sequence: CATSRRMTDLGPSGRGDTQYF. CDR3 nucleotides: TGTGCCACCAGCAGACGAATGACAGACTTAGGCCCTAGCGGGAGGGGGGATACGCAGTATTTT.

This rearrangement joins TRBV4-3 to TRBJ2-7; 9 bases match TRBD1. The CDR3 is made up of 14 amino acids. V was pared by 3 bases and J by 3 bases, with 3 bases of the junction left unmatched. CDR1 and CDR2 from the germline V gene are LGHNA and YSLEER. Here the CDR3 reads CASSHDRGGYEQYF. Here the CDR3 DNA reads TGCGCCAGCAGCCACGACAGGGGGGGCTACGAGCAGTACTTC.

In its sample, this clone was seen a few times. The chain combines TRBV9 with TRBJ2-1, with 10 bases fitting TRBD2. Trimming removed 0 bases from V and 5 bases from J; junction bases left unmatched: 5. The CDR3 totals 16 residues. Germline CDR1 reads SGDLS; CDR2 reads YYNGEE. The CDR3 region is CASSVEGLARHNEQFF. The CDR3 DNA is TGTGCCAGCAGCGTAGAGGGACTAGCGCGACACAATGAGCAGTTCTTC. The full variable domain, completed using reference TRBV9 and TRBJ2-1, is DSGVTQTPKHLITATGQRVTLRCSPRSGDLSVYWYQQSLDQGLQFLIQYYNGEERAKGNILERFSAQQFPDLHSELNLSSLELGDSALYFCASSVEGLARHNEQFFGPGTRLTVL.

The V and J genes are TRBV10-1 and TRBJ2-2, with 10 bases lining up with TRBD2. The CDR3 is 16 amino acids. V lost 3 bases and J lost 2; bases outside the gene matches: 3. Germline CDR1 reads WNHNN; CDR2 reads SYGVQD (reference sequence). CDR3 region: CASSEWTSGNTGELFF. The CDR3 coding sequence is TGCGCCAGCAGTGAATGGACTAGCGGAAACACCGGGGAGCTGTTTTTT.

This sequence joins TRBV13 and TRBJ2-6, with 9 bases aligning to TRBD1. Germline V gene lookup returns CDR1 PRHDT and CDR2 FYEKMQ (reference sequence). The V segment lost 5 bases and the J segment 4 bases; nucleotides outside the gene matches: 6. This CDR3 is built from 16 residues. The CDR3 is CASSARTGDGANVLTF. The DNA of the CDR3 is TGTGCCAGCAGCGCCAGGACAGGGGACGGGGCCAACGTCCTGACTTTC.

V is TRBV5-1 and J is TRBJ2-5; D perhaps matches TRBD1 (8 bases). The CDR3 covers 19 residues. V was shortened by 2 bases and J by 7 bases, with 30 bases between the two germline ends. From germline, CDR1 is SGHRS and CDR2 YFSETQ. For the CDR3, the DNA is TGCGCCAGCAGCTTATGGGGACAGGAGGACGGGGGGCGCTTCGGGACCCAGTACTTC. It translates to CASSLWGQEDGGRFGTQYF.